The 13 T cell receptor beta chains below come from one sample, sequenced in a study of control samples from healthy donors and cancer patients. The data were produced by immunoSEQ multiplex PCR, yet TCRdb's version contains in-frame clones alone and is incomplete. This table has under 450,000 clones, more than 80% appearing once. The sample taken for sequencing was PBMCs. These receptors were obtained from a man aged 35-49 years with head and neck cancer.

This rearrangement joins TRBV5-4 to TRBJ2-2; TRBD1 is a possible D gene (5 bases). This CDR3 comprises 15 residues. V lost 0 bases and J 3 bases, leaving 9 bases between the germline ends. Germline lookup yields CDR1 SGHNT and CDR2 YYREEE (reference sequence). The chain's CDR3 is CASSLGVRDTGELFF. For the CDR3, the DNA is TGTGCCAGCAGCTTGGGAGTCAGGGACACCGGGGAGCTGTTTTTT.

In this sample, this clone turned up once. V usage is TRBV5-1 and J usage is TRBJ2-5; D gene ambiguous. Germline V gives CDR1 SGHRS, CDR2 YFSETQ. V lost 0 bases and J lost 5, with 5 bases in between. The CDR3 spans 12 residues. The CDR3 DNA reads TGCGCCAGCAGCTTGGTTCTGGAGACCCAGTACTTC. This translates into CASSLVLETQYF.

The chain links TRBV11-2 to TRBJ1-5; tentatively, D is TRBD1 (6 bases). The CDR3 has 15 residues. Germline V gene data show CDR1 as SGHAT and CDR2 as FQNNGV. Trimming shortened V by 5 bases and J by 5 bases, and 16 bases separated the two germline ends. CDR3 sequence (DNA): TGTGCCAGCAGCCAGGGCGGGACAACAGATCAGCCCCAGCATTTT. It codes for CASSQGGTTDQPQHF.

The chain couples TRBV7-2 to TRBJ2-7; D uncertain. Germline V gene sequence: CDR1 SGHTA, CDR2 FQGNSA. Trimming pared 2 bases from V and 3 bases from J, leaving 2 bases between. The CDR3 sequence is 11 residues long. DNA for the CDR3: TGTGCCAGCAGCTTAAACTACGAGCAGTACTTC. As protein: CASSLNYEQYF.

V is TRBV5-1 and J is TRBJ1-5; TRBD1 is a possible D gene (6 bases). The CDR3 sequence is 15 residues long. Looked up from germline, CDR1 is SGHRS and CDR2 is YFSETQ. The ends were cut back, 2 bases at V and 1 base at J, with 10 bases in the middle. The chain's CDR3 is CASSFGGLSNQPQHF. CDR3 DNA: TGCGCCAGCAGCTTCGGGGGCCTGAGCAATCAGCCCCAGCATTTT.

The rearrangement uses TRBV28 and TRBJ1-1, with 7 bases aligning to TRBD1. Germline lookup yields CDR1 MDHEN and CDR2 SYDVKM. The CDR3 runs 15 residues. The J segment lost 6 bases and the V segment lost 5 bases, leaving 12 bases of the junction unmatched. CDR3 region: CASSPTLTGDAEAFF. CDR3 bases: TGTGCCAGCAGTCCCACCCTAACAGGGGACGCTGAAGCTTTCTTT.

The chain joins TRBV12-5 to TRBJ2-7, with 9 nucleotides matching TRBD1. Losses at the gene ends were 6 bases for V and 5 bases for J; bases not matched to a gene: 11. Germline-derived CDR1 and CDR2 are LGHNT and FRNRAP. This CDR3 is 15 amino acids long. The DNA of the CDR3 is TGTGCTAGTGGCTCCCGGGGGACAGGGTACGACGAGCAGTACTTC. It encodes CASGSRGTGYDEQYF. Using reference TRBV12-5 and TRBJ2-7 for the parts outside the CDR3, the full variable domain is DARVTQTPRHKVTEMGQEVTMRCQPILGHNTVFWYRQTMMQGLELLAYFRNRAPLDDSGMPKDRFSAEMPDATLATLKIQPSEPRDSAVYFCASGSRGTGYDEQYFGPGTRLTVT.

The J gene is TRBJ1-4, the V gene TRBV6-2 or TRBV6-3, with 7 bases lining up with TRBD1. Germline assignment: CDR1 MNHEY and CDR2 SVGEGT. V trimming: 2 bases; J trimming: 0 bases; junction bases outside the gene matches: 6. The CDR3 runs 17 residues. DNA of the CDR3: TGTGCCAGCAGTTACGACCGACAGGGCCCAACTAATGAAAAACTGTTTTTT. As protein: CASSYDRQGPTNEKLFF.

CDR3: CASSMNGGADTQYF. For the CDR3, the DNA is TGTGCCAGTAGTATGAATGGGGGGGCAGATACGCAGTATTTT. The chain has TRBV19 and TRBJ2-3; 7 nucleotides agree with TRBD2. The CDR3 consists of 14 residues. The V gene end was trimmed by 3 bases and the J gene end by 4 bases; junction bases not matched to a gene: 4. Germline CDR1 LNHDA, CDR2 SQIVND (reference sequence).

J is TRBJ2-5 and V is TRBV19; a possible D gene is TRBD1 (6 bases). The germline gives CDR1 LNHDA, CDR2 SQIVND (reference sequence). V was clipped by 9 bases and J by 4 bases, with 21 bases between them. The CDR3 is 15 residues long. For the CDR3, the DNA is TGTGCCAGCACTTCTTCGGGACACCCAACAGAGACCCAGTACTTC. It encodes CASTSSGHPTETQYF.

The chain has TRBV6-6 and TRBJ2-7; D remains unclear. Trimming took off 6 bases at V and 0 bases at J, with 12 bases between the two ends. Germline V CDR1 and CDR2: MNHNY, SVGAGI (reference sequence). CDR3 length equals 14 residues. CDR3 in amino acids: CASSLLGFSYEQYF. The CDR3 DNA is TGTGCCAGCAGCCTCCTAGGTTTCTCCTACGAGCAGTACTTC.

The chain carries TRBV5-1 and TRBJ1-1, with 10 bases that match TRBD1. CDR1 and CDR2 from the germline V gene are SGHRS and YFSETQ. This CDR3 region has 14 residues. J lost 4 bases, V lost 3 bases, and 3 bases had no gene match. CDR3 DNA: TGCGCCAGCAGCTCGGACAGGGGGGGCACTGAAGCTTTCTTT. Protein: CASSSDRGGTEAFF.

The chain links TRBV7-6 to TRBJ2-7, with D possibly being TRBD2 (6 bases). This CDR3 is built from 15 residues. Trimming cost V 1 base and J 4 bases, with 14 bases left between them. From germline, CDR1 is SGHVS and CDR2 FNYEAQ. DNA for the CDR3: TGTGCCAGCAGCTTAGGGACTGGGGGGTGGTACGAGCAGTACTTC. The encoded protein is CASSLGTGGWYEQYF.